This paragraph reports one T cell receptor (beta chain). Its target is not known. In the authors' methods: ImmunoSEQ output lacked quality scores and full-length reads, limiting matched filtering. Repertoires were generated with immunoSEQ multiplex PCR, while TCRdb's copy carries only in-frame clones and drops some. From that table come the V and J calls and clone size; the DNA was used to work out D and trimming. The table shows about 2.4 million clones, with roughly 92% occurring only once. V shed 1 base and J shed 4 bases, with 7 bases lying between them. The CDR3 extends over 14 amino acids. The germline CDR1 and CDR2 sequences are KGHSH and LQKENI. The data were taken from a study of shared clonotypes between healthy human individuals. Regarding the study as a whole: What naive subsets generally showed was a larger estimated richness than memory subsets showed. Despite large depth, rarefaction showed incomplete sorted-subset sequencing.

This chain connects TRBV18 to TRBJ2-2; D gene uncertain. Input material: naive CD4+ T cells sorted from blood. Noted subset: CD45RA+ positively selected. This receptor was obtained from a man aged 18 to 30 in good health. The CDR3 is CASSPLTSTGELFF. The CDR3, as DNA: TGTGCCAGCTCACCACTGACGAGCACCGGGGAGCTGTTTTTT.